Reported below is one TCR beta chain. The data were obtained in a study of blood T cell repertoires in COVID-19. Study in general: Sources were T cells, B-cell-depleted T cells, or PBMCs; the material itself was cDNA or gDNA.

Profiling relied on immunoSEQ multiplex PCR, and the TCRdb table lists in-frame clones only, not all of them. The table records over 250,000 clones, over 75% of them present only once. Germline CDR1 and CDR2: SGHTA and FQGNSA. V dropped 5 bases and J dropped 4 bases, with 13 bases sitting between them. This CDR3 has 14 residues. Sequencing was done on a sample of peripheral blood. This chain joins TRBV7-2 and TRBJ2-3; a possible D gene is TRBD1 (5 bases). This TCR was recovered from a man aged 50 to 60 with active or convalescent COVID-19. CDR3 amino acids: CASSQALGADTQYF. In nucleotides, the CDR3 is TGTGCCAGCAGCCAAGCCCTAGGGGCAGATACGCAGTATTTT.